These 2 T cell receptor beta chains were sequenced from one sample in a study of blood T cell repertoires in COVID-19. Measured with immunoSEQ multiplex PCR; TCRdb has only the in-frame clones, and not every one. The repertoire includes approximately 180,000 clones, around 87% of them detected once, and just under 2.5% sits in the top ten. The sample consisted of peripheral blood. These TCRs come from a man aged 35 to 55 with active or convalescent COVID-19.

This rearrangement joins TRBV3-1 (or the pseudogene TRBV3-2) to TRBJ1-2; 12 bases fit TRBD1. The CDR3 runs to 17 residues. Trimming cost V 4 bases and J 8 bases; bases outside gene matches: 14. Germline CDR1 and CDR2: LGHDT and YNNKEL (reference sequence). CDR3 in DNA: TGTGCCAGCAGCCGTAGGGACAGGGGGCTCGGGTTTGGAGGCTACACCTTC. Its protein is CASSRRDRGLGFGGYTF.

The chain carries TRBV7-2 and TRBJ2-5; no clear D. The germline CDR1 and CDR2 sequences are SGHTA and FQGNSA. This CDR3 comprises 13 residues. Between the trimmed V and J ends, which lost 6 bases and 1 base, there was a span of 9 bases. The chain's CDR3 is CASRLTFQETQYF. The DNA for the CDR3 is TGTGCCAGCAGGCTGACTTTCCAAGAGACCCAGTACTTC. The complete variable domain, with remaining parts taken from reference TRBV7-2 and TRBJ2-5, reads GAGVSQSPSNKVTEKGKDVELRCDPISGHTALYWYRQSLGQGLEFLIYFQGNSAPDKSGLPSDRFSAERTGGSVSTLTIQRTQQEDSAVYLCASRLTFQETQYFGPGTRLLVL.